This T cell receptor beta chain was retrieved from a study of T cell clones after liver transplantation (dated by TCRdb to between 2018 and 2021). Describing the broader study: The samples were obtained from ITN030ST, a randomized trial that attempted immunosuppression withdrawal within 2 years after liver transplantation. Three of the eight recipients were HCV-positive; the others were transplanted for non-autoimmune, non-viral indications. Blood samples were taken pre-transplant, pre-randomization before withdrawal, and post-randomization after full withdrawal or failed withdrawal. Donor-reactive T cell clones were identified using TCRbeta sequencing after a pre-transplant mixed lymphocyte reaction and were then followed in post-transplant blood. Tolerance was defined as complete withdrawal of immunosuppression for at least one year without a rise in liver enzymes beyond twice the upper limit of normal. A cohort of 8 liver transplant recipients was studied, of whom 3 were classified as tolerant and 5 as non-tolerant. Third party-reactive TCRbeta sequences were also identified from pre-transplant MLRs to serve as an antigen-independent comparator for donor-reactive sequences. The subjects received no induction therapy and were kept on standard immunosuppression until randomization at 12-24 months post-transplant. Study-wide conclusions, independent of this receptor: Since no allograft tissue specimens were available, donor-reactive T cells may have migrated into the graft instead of being deleted. In 5 of 8 subjects, circulating donor-reactive CD4 TCRbeta sequences decreased significantly after transplant, regardless of tolerance or HCV status. In a couple of subjects, low numbers of available donor cells limited the measurable donor-reactive repertoire. Donor-reactive sequences decreased more than third party-reactive sequences, which suggests partial antigen-specific deletion that was not related to withdrawal success. When repertoire turnover was accounted for, significantly reduced detection of donor-reactive sequences was found in 7 of 8 subjects for CD4 and in 8 of 8 subjects for CD8. Conclusions were preliminary, limited by small, heterogeneous patient numbers and non-standardized post-transplant time points.

Using immunoSEQ, frozen genomic DNA was subjected to high-throughput TCRbeta CDR3 sequencing, a process that included PCR amplification, mapping, bias correction and internal controls. In the paper's pipeline: Only productive rearrangements were retained, and each unique TCRbeta sequence was defined by its CDR3 nucleotide sequence together with its V and J gene. For a sequence to be called donor-reactive, it needed a frequency of at least 0.01% and at least 5-fold expansion in CFSE-low cells compared with unstimulated pre-transplant cells. To ensure at least 90% detection power, minimum frequency thresholds were set for each subject based on that subject's lowest-template unstimulated sample. Jensen-Shannon divergence between the top 1000 TCRbeta sequences post-transplant and pre-transplant was used to measure repertoire turnover. Changes in detection of donor-reactive sequences were assessed with two-sided Fisher's exact tests. The source is immuneACCESS, and TCRdb retained only in-frame sequences with V and J called. Part of the clones is not carried over; for the studies checked, unresolved V genes explain less than half of this, and the remainder is unexplained. That table supplies the V and J calls and clone size; D and trimming were determined from the DNA. Within this sample are roughly 73,000 clones, with 80% of them counted one time only. The ten most abundant clones make up less than 0.65% of the sample.

The sample's time point label is to be understood as: pre-transplant. Thawed unstimulated PBMCs were stained for CD3, CD4 and CD8 and FACS-sorted into CD3+CD4+ and CD3+CD8+ populations. Randomization to immunosuppression withdrawal applied to every one of the 8 studied subjects. Genomic DNA was isolated with the Qiagen DNeasy Blood and Tissue Kit. The germline V gene supplies CDR1 SGHRS and CDR2 YFSETQ. Taken from cysteine to phenylalanine, the CDR3 has 13 residues. Just the 39-base CDR3 DNA is kept, in frame starting at base 1. Trimming removed 0 bases from V and 4 bases from J, leaving 7 bases between the germline ends. Comment on this clone: The antigen this receptor binds is unknown. Per-nucleotide qualities are absent, and no much larger clonotype sits a single base away.

Sequenced here: CD4+ T cells from blood, sampled before liver transplant. This receptor was taken from a human donor who received a liver transplant. The sequence is built from TRBV5-1 and TRBJ1-1; the D gene is unclear. DNA sequence: TGCGCCAGCAGCTTGGGGGATCGCACTGAAGCTTTCTTT. Protein translation: CASSLGDRTEAFF. The CDR3, completed at both ends by the reference TRBV5-1 and TRBJ1-1 genes, gives the full variable domain KAGVTQTPRYLIKTRGQQVTLSCSPISGHRSVSWYQQTPGQGLQFLFEYFSETQRNKGNFPGRFSGRQFSNSRSEMNVSTLELGDSALYLCASSLGDRTEAFFGQGTRLTVV.